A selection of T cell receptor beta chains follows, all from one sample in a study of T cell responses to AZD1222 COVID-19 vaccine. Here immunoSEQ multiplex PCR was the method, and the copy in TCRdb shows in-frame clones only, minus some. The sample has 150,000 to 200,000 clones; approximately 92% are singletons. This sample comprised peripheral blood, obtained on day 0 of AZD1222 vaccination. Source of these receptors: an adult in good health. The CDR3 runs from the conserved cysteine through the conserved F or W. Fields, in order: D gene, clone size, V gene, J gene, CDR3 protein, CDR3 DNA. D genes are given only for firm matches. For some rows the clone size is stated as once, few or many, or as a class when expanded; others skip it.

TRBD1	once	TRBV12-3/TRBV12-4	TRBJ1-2	CASSFAGGFGYTF	TGTGCCAGCAGTTTTGCAGGGGGCTTCGGCTACACCTTC
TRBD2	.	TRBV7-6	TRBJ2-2	CASSLGGRGTGELFF	TGTGCCAGCAGCTTAGGCGGGAGAGGGACCGGGGAGCTGTTTTTT
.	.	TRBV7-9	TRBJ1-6	CASSLGTASDSPLHF	TGTGCCAGCAGCTTAGGAACAGCAAGTGATTCACCCCTCCACTTT
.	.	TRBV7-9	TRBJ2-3	CASSVHSTDTQYF	TGTGCCAGCAGCGTACACTCCACAGATACGCAGTATTTT
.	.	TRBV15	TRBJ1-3	CATRDVGNTIYF	TGTGCCACACGGGACGTCGGAAACACCATATATTTT
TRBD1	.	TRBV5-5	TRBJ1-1	CASSFEGGMNTEAFF	TGTGCCAGCAGCTTCGAAGGGGGCATGAACACTGAAGCTTTCTTT
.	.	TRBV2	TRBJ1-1	CASSVQDLNTEAFF	TGTGCCAGCAGTGTACAGGACCTGAACACTGAAGCTTTCTTT
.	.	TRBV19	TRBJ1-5	CASSMLKLSGPTPYSNQPQHF	TGTGCCAGTAGTATGCTCAAACTCTCGGGACCGACCCCCTATAGCAATCAGCCCCAGCATTTT
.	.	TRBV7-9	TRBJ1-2	CASSRQGTAYGYTF	TGTGCCAGCAGCAGGCAGGGGACCGCCTATGGCTACACCTTC
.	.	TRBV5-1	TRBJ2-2	CASSRQATGGELFF	TGCGCCAGCAGTAGGCAGGCCACCGGGGGGGAGCTGTTTTTT
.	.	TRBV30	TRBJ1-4	CAWSAGVLGTEKLFF	TGTGCCTGGAGTGCGGGGGTTCTCGGTACTGAAAAACTGTTTTTT
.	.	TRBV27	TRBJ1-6	CASSPRGSYNSPLHF	TGTGCCAGCAGTCCCCGCGGCAGCTATAATTCACCCCTCCACTTT
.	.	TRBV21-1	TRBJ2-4	CASSNTTPQGENIQYF	TGTGCCAGCAGCAACACAACTCCCCAGGGAGAAAACATTCAGTACTTC
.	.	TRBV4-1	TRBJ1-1	CASSQGRPGHSVNTEAFF	TGCGCCAGCAGCCAAGGGCGACCGGGACACTCTGTGAACACTGAAGCTTTCTTT
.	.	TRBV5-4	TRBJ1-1	CASSLGLGNTEAFF	TGTGCCAGCAGCTTAGGCCTGGGGAACACTGAAGCTTTCTTT
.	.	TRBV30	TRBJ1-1	CAWGGETEAFF	TGTGCCTGGGGGGGGGAGACTGAAGCTTTCTTT
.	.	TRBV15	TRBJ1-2	CATSRDRRRSYTF	TGTGCCACCAGCAGAGATCGTCGGCGGAGCTACACCTTC
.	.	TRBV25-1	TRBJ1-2	CASSEFGGVGTYGYTF	TGTGCCAGCAGTGAATTTGGAGGGGTCGGGACCTATGGCTACACCTTC
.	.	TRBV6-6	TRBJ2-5	CASSYGETQYF	TGTGCCAGCAGTTACGGGGAGACCCAGTACTTC
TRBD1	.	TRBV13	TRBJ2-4	CASSLRQGENIQYF	TGTGCCAGCAGCTTGAGACAGGGCGAAAACATTCAGTACTTC
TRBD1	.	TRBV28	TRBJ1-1	CASSSRTGGEAFF	TGTGCCAGCAGTTCGAGGACAGGGGGTGAAGCTTTCTTT
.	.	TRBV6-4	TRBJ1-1	CASSDSGAGEAFF	TGTGCCAGCAGTGACTCAGGGGCGGGCGAAGCTTTCTTT
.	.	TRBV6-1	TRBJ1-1	CASSEALDSKGKAFF	TGTGCCAGCAGTGAAGCGCTGGACAGCAAAGGTAAAGCTTTCTTT
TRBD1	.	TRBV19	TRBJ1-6	CASSNPRRQGTNSPLHF	TGTGCCAGTAGTAACCCCCGGCGACAGGGGACTAATTCACCCCTCCACTTT
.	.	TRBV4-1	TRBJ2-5	CASSQAPLQETQYF	TGCGCCAGCAGCCAAGCGCCCCTCCAAGAGACCCAGTACTTC
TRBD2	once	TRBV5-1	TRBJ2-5	CASSTRTSAQETQYF	TGCGCCAGCAGCACCCGGACTAGCGCGCAAGAGACCCAGTACTTC
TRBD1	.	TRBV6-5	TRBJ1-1	CASSPSDRGGSEAFF	TGTGCCAGCAGTCCATCGGACAGGGGGGGATCTGAAGCTTTCTTT
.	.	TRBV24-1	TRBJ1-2	CATSDEGYYGYTF	TGTGCCACCAGTGATGAGGGGTACTATGGCTACACCTTC
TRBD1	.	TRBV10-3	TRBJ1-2	CAISELSGGNGYTF	TGTGCCATCAGTGAATTGTCAGGGGGAAATGGCTACACCTTC
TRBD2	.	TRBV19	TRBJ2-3	CATSRPSGAGTDTQYF	TGTGCCACCTCCCGCCCTAGCGGGGCCGGCACAGATACGCAGTATTTT
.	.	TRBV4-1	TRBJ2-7	CASSRENRAPYEQYF	TGCGCCAGCAGCCGAGAAAACAGGGCCCCCTACGAGCAGTACTTC
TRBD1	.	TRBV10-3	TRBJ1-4	CAVGGQGVEKLFF	TGTGCCGTCGGGGGACAGGGGGTAGAAAAACTGTTTTTT
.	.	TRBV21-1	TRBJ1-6	CASREGRSYPSPYNSPLHF	TGTGCCAGCAGAGAAGGACGGAGCTACCCTTCTCCCTATAATTCACCCCTCCACTTT
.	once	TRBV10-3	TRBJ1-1	CAIKEGGRTEAFF	TGTGCCATCAAGGAAGGGGGGAGGACTGAAGCTTTCTTT
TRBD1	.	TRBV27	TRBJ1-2	CASRLTGQVYGYTF	TGTGCCAGCAGATTGACGGGACAGGTCTATGGCTACACCTTC
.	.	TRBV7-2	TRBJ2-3	CASSAAGSTDTQYF	TGTGCCAGCAGTGCGGCGGGGAGCACAGATACGCAGTATTTT
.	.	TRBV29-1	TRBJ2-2	CSVELVSGELFF	TGCAGCGTTGAATTAGTGTCCGGGGAGCTGTTTTTT
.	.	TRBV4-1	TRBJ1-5	CASSQEPPRGNQPQHF	TGCGCCAGCAGCCAGGAACCTCCCCGGGGCAATCAGCCCCAGCATTTT
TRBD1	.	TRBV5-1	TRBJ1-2	CASSADRVGGYTF	TGCGCCAGCAGCGCCGACAGGGTGGGCGGCTACACCTTC
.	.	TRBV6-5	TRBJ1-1	CASSKHIGTEAFF	TGTGCCAGCAGTAAACACATTGGCACTGAAGCTTTCTTT
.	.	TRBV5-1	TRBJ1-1	CASSPTPQDAEAFF	TGCGCCAGCAGCCCCACCCCCCAAGATGCTGAAGCTTTCTTT
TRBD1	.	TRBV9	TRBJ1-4	CASSVASGQVNEKLFF	TGTGCCAGCAGCGTCGCCTCGGGACAGGTTAATGAAAAACTGTTTTTT
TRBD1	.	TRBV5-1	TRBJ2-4	CASSLETGGNIQYF	TGCGCCAGCAGCTTGGAGACAGGGGGAAACATTCAGTACTTC
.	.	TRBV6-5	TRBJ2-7	CTTDGSYEQYF	TGTACGACCGACGGGAGCTACGAGCAGTACTTC
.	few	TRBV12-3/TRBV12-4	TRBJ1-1	CASSLRGEGGAFF	TGTGCCAGCAGTTTGAGGGGTGAGGGTGGAGCTTTCTTT
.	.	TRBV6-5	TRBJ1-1	CASSTAMNTEAFF	TGTGCCAGCAGTACAGCTATGAACACTGAAGCTTTCTTT